The sequence of this T cell receptor (beta chain) was determined in a study of blood T cell repertoires in COVID-19. About the research overall: There were acute and convalescent COVID-19 samples, and they came from the United States, Italy and Spain.

Cohort assignment relied on participant-reported clinical history. The recovered donors of Cohort 3 showed two negative PCRs, clearance, or symptom resolution. Only a few counts were recorded for this clone. The repertoire was sequenced with immunoSEQ multiplex PCR; TCRdb's copy has only in-frame clones and lacks some. The sample contains roughly 300,000 clones, over 75% of which appear only once. CDR3 length equals 18 residues. Germline V gives CDR1 SGHVS, CDR2 FQNEAQ. The J segment lost 0 bases and the V segment lost 4 bases, leaving 12 bases of the junction unmatched. The source material was PBMCs or T cells enriched from blood (not recorded which). The chain couples TRBV7-8 to TRBJ2-1, with 7 bases fitting TRBD1. The TCR was taken from a woman in her twenties or thirties who had recovered from COVID-19. For the CDR3, the DNA is TGTGCCAGCAGCTCCCGGGACAGATCCCTTAGCTCCTACAATGAGCAGTTCTTC. Translation: CASSSRDRSLSSYNEQFF.